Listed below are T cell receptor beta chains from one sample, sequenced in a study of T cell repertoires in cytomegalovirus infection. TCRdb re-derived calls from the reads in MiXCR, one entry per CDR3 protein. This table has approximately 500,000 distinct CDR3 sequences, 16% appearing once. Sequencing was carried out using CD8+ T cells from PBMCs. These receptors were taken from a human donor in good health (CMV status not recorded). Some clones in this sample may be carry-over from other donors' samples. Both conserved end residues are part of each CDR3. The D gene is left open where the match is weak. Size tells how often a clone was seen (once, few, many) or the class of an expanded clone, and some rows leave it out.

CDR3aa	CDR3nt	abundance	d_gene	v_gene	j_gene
CASSPARGQDTQYF	TGTGCCAGCAGCCCGGCCCGGGGGCAAGATACGCAGTATTTT	few	.	TRBV5-4	TRBJ2-3
CASSLDPGSGTEAFF	TGTGCCAGCAGCTTAGACCCCGGTAGTGGAACTGAAGCTTTCTTT	.	.	TRBV11-3	TRBJ1-1
CASTQGAETQYF	TGTGCCAGCACTCAGGGGGCAGAGACCCAGTACTTC	many	TRBD1	TRBV11-1	TRBJ2-5
CASSPHLDSDHPGWGYTF	TGTGCCAGCAGCCCGCACCTAGACAGCGACCATCCTGGATGGGGCTACACCTTC	many	.	TRBV7-8	TRBJ1-2
CASRANQGNTDTQYF	TGTGCCAGCAGGGCGAACCAGGGAAACACAGATACGCAGTATTTT	few	.	TRBV7-9	TRBJ2-3
CASSLVRDNSPLHF	TGTGCCAGCAGTTTAGTCAGGGACAATTCACCCCTCCACTTT	.	.	TRBV27	TRBJ1-6
CASSGGLAGVYNEQFF	TGCGCCAGCAGCGGGGGACTAGCGGGGGTTTACAATGAGCAGTTCTTC	.	TRBD2	TRBV5-1	TRBJ2-1
CASSLLAGNEQFF	TGTGCCAGCAGCCTACTAGCAGGGAATGAGCAGTTCTTC	many	.	TRBV7-2	TRBJ2-1
CASSPGDYGYTF	TGTGCCAGCAGCCCCGGGGACTATGGCTACACCTTC	many	.	TRBV7-9	TRBJ1-2
CASSVVAGGLTDTQYF	TGTGCCAGCAGTGTAGTAGCGGGGGGCCTCACAGATACGCAGTATTTT	many	TRBD2	TRBV6-6	TRBJ2-3
CASKRRINEKLFF	TGTGCCAGCAAGAGACGGATTAATGAAAAACTGTTTTTT	few	.	TRBV28	TRBJ1-4
CSALDTGHKPPNYGYTF	TGCAGTGCCCTAGATACGGGACATAAACCTCCTAACTATGGCTACACCTTC	.	.	TRBV20-1	TRBJ1-2
CATSSGRARETQYF	TGTGCCACCTCTAGCGGGAGGGCCAGAGAGACCCAGTACTTC	few	TRBD2	TRBV24-1	TRBJ2-5
CASSLGAGTTYEQYF	TGTGCCAGCAGCTTAGGGGCGGGTACGACCTACGAGCAGTACTTC	many	.	TRBV11-2	TRBJ2-7
CASSSGTFAGNTIYF	TGTGCCAGCAGCTCTGGGACTTTTGCTGGAAACACCATATATTTT	many	.	TRBV7-2	TRBJ1-3
CASSPRAGAKTGEMFF	TGTGCAAGCAGCCCTCGGGCGGGAGCAAAAACAGGGGAGATGTTTTTT	.	.	TRBV7-8	TRBJ2-2
CASSLEGGQPSVYNEQFF	TGTGCCAGCAGCTTAGAGGGGGGGCAACCTTCGGTATACAATGAGCAGTTCTTC	many	.	TRBV7-8	TRBJ2-1
CASTSGLYEQFF	TGTGCCAGCACGTCGGGGCTCTATGAGCAGTTCTTC	.	.	TRBV6-1	TRBJ2-1
CASSQSRGTGELFF	TGTGCCAGCAGCCAATCCCGGGGCACCGGGGAGCTGTTTTTT	.	.	TRBV16	TRBJ2-2